These 30 T cell receptor beta chains share one sample of origin, sequenced in a study of T cells expressing NK-cell markers. With the 5' RACE reads reprocessed, TCRdb shows one record per CDR3 protein and no DNA. In total, the table holds 6,500 to 10,000 distinct CDR3 sequences. Sequenced material: blood T cells: a sorted CD56 or NKG2C T cell subset, CD4+ or CD8+ T cells, or bulk PBMC T cells (not recorded which). These receptors originate from a man in his late teens or twenties in good health.

This clonotype counts as medium-sized by frequency. The chain is built from TRBV4-2 and TRBJ2-7; with no DNA, the TCRdb D assignment of TRBD2 cannot be verified. The CDR3 has 15 residues. Germline loops: CDR1 LGHNA, CDR2 YNFKEQ. The CDR3 loop reads CASSLLAGATYEQYF.

The chain is built from TRBV4-3 and TRBJ2-5; the TCRdb D gene call, TRBD1, has no DNA to confirm it. Germline-derived CDR1 and CDR2 are LGHNA and YSLEER. CDR3 length equals 13 residues. The CDR3 sequence is CASSPGQGDGQYF.

The rearrangement uses TRBV2 and TRBJ2-7; as DNA is missing, the TRBD1 call by TCRdb cannot be tested. Germline assignment: CDR1 SNHLY and CDR2 FYNNEI. This CDR3 has 14 residues. The CDR3 region is CASSGTGPTYEQYF.

This chain joins TRBV7-9 and TRBJ1-2; TCRdb's D gene call, TRBD1, goes unchecked for lack of DNA. The CDR3 sequence is 15 residues long. Per germline, CDR1 SEHNR and CDR2 FQNEAQ (reference sequence). The CDR3 loop is CASSLFRRTNYGYTF.

J is TRBJ2-5 and V is TRBV20-1; the D call from TCRdb, TRBD1, cannot be confirmed without DNA. CDR1 is DFQATT and CDR2 is SNEGSKA in the germline V gene (reference sequence). CDR3 length: 15 amino acids. The CDR3 loop reads CSARFARDGDWTQYF.

This chain uses TRBV28 with TRBJ1-6; TCRdb selects TRBD1, and the lack of DNA leaves this call unchecked. This CDR3 has 16 amino acids. The germline gives CDR1 MDHEN, CDR2 SYDVKM. CDR3: CASSLRGRSSNSPLHF.

V and J are TRBV14 and TRBJ1-1; lacking DNA, the TRBD1 call made by TCRdb goes unchecked. The CDR3 covers 14 residues. The germline gives CDR1 SGHDN, CDR2 FVKESK. CDR3 protein: CASSVAALGTEAFF.

The chain joins TRBV27 to TRBJ2-5. CDR1 is MNHEY, CDR2 SMNVEV, per germline (reference sequence). The CDR3 runs 13 residues. CDR3 sequence reads: CASSLGRLETQYF.

This clonotype is labeled medium-sized based on frequency. The chain employs TRBV3-1 and TRBJ2-1; TCRdb's assignment of TRBD1 cannot be checked, as there is no DNA. CDR1 and CDR2 (germline): LGHDT, YNNKEL (reference sequence). The CDR3 spans 12 residues. This CDR3 reads CASSPGVNEQFF.

This chain joins TRBV4-3 and TRBJ2-1; TCRdb's D gene call, TRBD2, goes unchecked for lack of DNA. Germline assignment: CDR1 LGHNA and CDR2 YSLEER. The CDR3 contains 17 residues. CDR3 in amino acids: CASSHLTAHHRYNEQFF.

V usage is TRBV20-1 and J usage is TRBJ2-5; TCRdb picks TRBD1, but there is no DNA to check that call. The CDR3 totals 13 residues. CDR1 and CDR2 from the germline V gene are DFQATT and SNEGSKA (reference sequence). The CDR3 here is CSARDRPWETQYF.

In terms of frequency, this clonotype is medium-sized. J is TRBJ2-1 and V is TRBV15; the D gene TCRdb calls, TRBD1, cannot be checked with no DNA. Germline V gives CDR1 LNHNV, CDR2 YYDKDF (reference sequence). This CDR3 is 12 amino acids long. CDR3: CATREQGNEQFF.

By frequency, this clonotype is medium-sized. The chain employs TRBV7-9 and TRBJ2-7. The V gene's germline CDR1 is SEHNR and CDR2 FQNEAQ (reference sequence). The CDR3 totals 15 residues. The chain's CDR3 is CASSVSGVKSYEQYF. Full variable domain (missing parts from reference TRBV7-9 and TRBJ2-7): DTGVSQNPRHKITKRGQNVTFRCDPISEHNRLYWYRQTLGQGPEFLTYFQNEAQLEKSRLLSDRFSAERPKGSFSTLEIQRTEQGDSAMYLCASSVSGVKSYEQYFGPGTRLTVT.

The chain joins TRBV18 to TRBJ1-2; the D gene TCRdb calls, TRBD1, cannot be checked with no DNA. The CDR3 has 17 amino acids. Looked up from germline, CDR1 is KGHSH and CDR2 is LQKENI. The CDR3 sequence is CASSPSTGTRVSYGYTF.

This chain connects TRBV9 to TRBJ2-7; TCRdb names TRBD2, which stays unverified in the absence of DNA. Germline loops: CDR1 SGDLS, CDR2 YYNGEE. The CDR3 is 15 residues long. CDR3 protein: CASSVGGDYAYEQYF.

Judged by frequency, this clonotype is medium-sized. This chain uses TRBV5-1 with TRBJ2-7; TCRdb names TRBD1, which stays unverified in the absence of DNA. The germline V gene encodes CDR1 SGHRS and CDR2 YFSETQ. CDR3 length: 17 residues. The CDR3 is CASSLGPLAGQVMEQYF. The variable domain in full, completed from reference TRBV5-1 and TRBJ2-7, reads KAGVTQTPRYLIKTRGQQVTLSCSPISGHRSVSWYQQTPGQGLQFLFEYFSETQRNKGNFPGRFSGRQFSNSRSEMNVSTLELGDSALYLCASSLGPLAGQVMEQYFGPGTRLTVT.

This chain links TRBV18 with TRBJ2-5; TCRdb selects TRBD2, and the lack of DNA leaves this call unchecked. The CDR3 spans 15 residues. Germline CDR1 and CDR2: KGHSH and LQKENI. CDR3 in amino acids: CASSRTSGVQETQYF. Based on the CDR3 plus reference TRBV18 and TRBJ2-5, the full variable domain is NAGVMQNPRHLVRRRGQEARLRCSPMKGHSHVYWYRQLPEEGLKFMVYLQKENIIDESGMPKERFSAEFPKEGPSILRIQQVVRGDSAAYFCASSRTSGVQETQYFGPGTRLLVL.

CDR3: CAIMEGKDPYEQYF. The V gene is TRBV10-3, the J gene TRBJ2-7; without DNA, the TCRdb call of TRBD2 cannot be checked. The CDR3 consists of 14 residues. CDR1 and CDR2 from the germline V gene are ENHRY and SYGVKD.

V is TRBV27 and J is TRBJ2-1; the D gene TCRdb calls, TRBD1, cannot be checked with no DNA. Per germline, CDR1 MNHEY and CDR2 SMNVEV (reference sequence). The CDR3 consists of 15 residues. The CDR3 spells CASTAGTGPYNEQFF.

The chain links TRBV14 to TRBJ2-1; the D gene TCRdb calls, TRBD1, cannot be checked with no DNA. The CDR3 sequence is 14 residues long. CDR1 is SGHDN, CDR2 FVKESK, per germline. CDR3 sequence: CASSQDVQQGEQFF. Drawing the rest from reference TRBV14 and TRBJ2-1, the complete variable domain is EAGVTQFPSHSVIEKGQTVTLRCDPISGHDNLYWYRRVMGKEIKFLLHFVKESKQDESGMPNNRFLAERTGGTYSTLKVQPAELEDSGVYFCASSQDVQQGEQFFGPGTRLTVL.

This clonotype ranks as medium-sized (0.01 to 0.1%) in terms of frequency. V is TRBV20-1 and J is TRBJ2-5. Germline lookup yields CDR1 DFQATT and CDR2 SNEGSKA (reference sequence). This CDR3 has 14 amino acids. The CDR3 is CSARDLAGAETQYF.

The chain recombines TRBV2 with TRBJ1-5; TCRdb reports TRBD1, a call that lacks DNA to check it against. Germline V gene sequence: CDR1 SNHLY, CDR2 FYNNEI. The length of the CDR3 is 15 residues. The CDR3 sequence: CASKTGVNSNQPQHF.

The chain carries TRBV20-1 and TRBJ1-5; TCRdb's assignment of TRBD1 cannot be checked, as there is no DNA. The CDR3 has 15 residues. The germline V gene has CDR1 DFQATT and CDR2 SNEGSKA (reference sequence). The CDR3 is CSARDQGGSNQPQHF.

The gene calls are TRBV5-4 and TRBJ2-7. CDR1 is SGHNT, CDR2 YYREEE, per germline (reference sequence). The CDR3 extends over 16 amino acids. The CDR3 loop reads CASSLGASGRPYEQYF.

This chain joins TRBV11-1 and TRBJ2-1; TCRdb reports TRBD2, a call that lacks DNA to check it against. The CDR3 runs 20 residues. Per the germline V gene, CDR1 is SGHAT and CDR2 is FQDESV (reference sequence). CDR3 sequence reads: CASDTFAPGLSKGSYNEQFF.

The V gene is TRBV12-3 or TRBV12-4, the J gene TRBJ2-2; TCRdb proposes TRBD1, but this gene call is untestable without DNA. The CDR3 spans 14 residues. The CDR3 loop reads CASSLVGVTGELFF.

The chain carries TRBV14 and TRBJ2-1. In germline, CDR1 is SGHDN, CDR2 FVKESK. The CDR3 spans 15 residues. The CDR3 region is CASSHIPGLYNEQFF.

The chain recombines TRBV20-1 with TRBJ1-2; the D call of TRBD1 rests on TCRdb alone, since no DNA is present to check it. Germline V gene sequence: CDR1 DFQATT, CDR2 SNEGSKA (reference sequence). This CDR3 is 14 amino acids long. The chain's CDR3 is CSARDIRQNYGYTF.

This chain links TRBV5-1 with TRBJ2-7; TCRdb picks TRBD1, but there is no DNA to check that call. Germline-derived CDR1 and CDR2 are SGHRS and YFSETQ. The CDR3 has 14 residues. The CDR3 is CASSYGTEHYEQYF.

The genes are TRBV5-5 and TRBJ1-4. In germline, CDR1 is SGHKS, CDR2 YYEKEE (reference sequence). The length of the CDR3 is 13 residues. CDR3 amino acids: CASSLPRDEKLFF.